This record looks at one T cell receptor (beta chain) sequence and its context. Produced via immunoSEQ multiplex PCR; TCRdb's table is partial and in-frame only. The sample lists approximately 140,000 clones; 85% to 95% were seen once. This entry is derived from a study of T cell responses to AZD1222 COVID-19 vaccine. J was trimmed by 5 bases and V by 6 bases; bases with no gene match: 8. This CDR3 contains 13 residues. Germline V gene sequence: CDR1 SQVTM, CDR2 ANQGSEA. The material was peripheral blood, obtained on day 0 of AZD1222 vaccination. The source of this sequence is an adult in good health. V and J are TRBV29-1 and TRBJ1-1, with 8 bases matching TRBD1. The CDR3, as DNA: TGCAGCGTACCCACAGGGGGAGGTACTGAAGCTTTCTTT. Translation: CSVPTGGGTEAFF.